These 25 T cell receptor beta chains were sequenced from one sample in a study of STAT5B mutations in CD4+ large granular lymphocyte leukemia (dated by TCRdb to the early 2020s). The receptor library was made with the immunoSEQ multiplex PCR assay. Imported from immuneACCESS, the table was reduced by TCRdb to in-frame sequences with V and J called. These copies leave out some clones; in studies compared against another copy, an unresolved V gene accounts for under half, and the cause of the remainder is not known. In all, the sample holds some 34,000 clones, and under 80% of those were seen once. The ten largest clones capture approximately 2% of the sample. Sequencing was carried out using CD4+ T cells from blood buffy coats. These receptors were collected from a human donor in good health.

The rearrangement uses TRBV5-1 and TRBJ2-6; TRBD1 agrees at 9 bases. The CDR3 totals 19 residues. Germline CDR1 and CDR2: SGHRS and YFSETQ. V dropped 0 bases and J dropped 0; count of bases not matched to a gene: 7. The CDR3 region has the DNA TGCGCCAGCAGCTTGGCCCCCGGGACAGGGCTCTCTGGGGCCAACGTCCTGACTTTC. Its translation: CASSLAPGTGLSGANVLTF.

V and J are TRBV6-6 and TRBJ2-1; D is perhaps TRBD1 (5 bases). The germline V and J ends were trimmed by 3 bases and 3 bases, with 9 bases remaining between them. The CDR3 has 14 residues. Germline V lookup: CDR1 MNHNY, CDR2 SVGAGI (reference sequence). The CDR3 region has the DNA TGTGCCAGCAGTTATAGGGGTGGCTACAATGAGCAGTTCTTC. The encoded protein is CASSYRGGYNEQFF.

Here the CDR3 reads CASSLVGTQTSGGQYF. As DNA, the CDR3 is TGTGCCAGCAGCTTAGTAGGGACCCAAACCTCCGGCGGGCAGTACTTC. The chain employs TRBV7-6 and TRBJ2-7; the D call may be TRBD1 or TRBD2 (5 bases each). V was shortened by 1 base and J by 9 bases, with 22 bases between the two germline ends. Germline CDR1 reads SGHVS; CDR2 reads FNYEAQ. The length of the CDR3 is 16 residues.

The gene calls are TRBV4-1 and TRBJ2-7, with 9 bases that match TRBD1. Germline V gene lookup returns CDR1 MGHRA and CDR2 YSYEKL. After removal of 3 bases from V and 4 bases from J, the junction contained 7 bases not matched to a gene. This CDR3 region has 15 residues. The CDR3 DNA follows: TGCGCCAGCAGCCAGCCGGGACAGGGTGTTTACGAGCAGTACTTC. Translated, it gives CASSQPGQGVYEQYF.

This sequence joins TRBV2 and TRBJ2-7, with TRBD1 as a possible D gene (5 bases). The CDR3 extends over 13 amino acids. Trimming took off 7 bases at V and 2 bases at J, with 12 bases between the two ends. Germline V gene data show CDR1 as SNHLY and CDR2 as FYNNEI. This CDR3 reads CASTQTVAYEQYF. CDR3 nucleotide sequence: TGTGCCAGCACTCAGACAGTCGCCTACGAGCAGTACTTC.

The chain recombines TRBV5-1 with TRBJ1-1; D might be TRBD1 (5 bases). Germline V gives CDR1 SGHRS, CDR2 YFSETQ. Between the trimmed V and J ends, which lost 4 bases and 4 bases, there was a span of 14 bases. The CDR3 is 14 residues long. The CDR3 spells CASSQGTRGTEAFF. The CDR3 DNA reads TGCGCCAGCAGCCAGGGTACACGGGGCACTGAAGCTTTCTTT.

In its sample, this clone was seen a few times. V gene TRBV11-2 combines with J gene TRBJ2-7; 7 bases are shared with TRBD2. The CDR3 runs to 15 residues. Losses at the gene ends were 6 bases for V and 0 bases for J; bases not matched to a gene: 8. Germline V gives CDR1 SGHAT, CDR2 FQNNGV. The CDR3 DNA reads as TGTGCCAGCAGTCCCGGGAGGACCAGCTCCTACGAGCAGTACTTC. Its translation is CASSPGRTSSYEQYF.

The sample holds one count of this clone. The chain recombines TRBV19 with TRBJ2-7; possible D gene TRBD1, 5 bases. This CDR3 is 12 amino acids long. The V gene lost 8 bases and the J gene lost 2 bases, with 10 bases spanning the gap. Germline V gives CDR1 LNHDA, CDR2 SQIVND (reference sequence). CDR3 sequence: CASGAGPYEQYF. The DNA for the CDR3 is TGTGCCAGTGGAGCAGGGCCCTACGAGCAGTACTTC.

The chain joins TRBV5-1 to TRBJ2-7, with D possibly matching TRBD2 (5 bases). CDR3 length equals 14 residues. Germline lookup yields CDR1 SGHRS and CDR2 YFSETQ. Between the trimmed V and J ends, which lost 4 bases and 2 bases, there was a span of 13 bases. The CDR3 DNA is TGCGCCAGCAGCCCGGACGGAGGAGCCTACGAGCAGTACTTC. Amino acids: CASSPDGGAYEQYF. Combining the CDR3 with reference TRBV5-1 and TRBJ2-7 gives the whole variable domain KAGVTQTPRYLIKTRGQQVTLSCSPISGHRSVSWYQQTPGQGLQFLFEYFSETQRNKGNFPGRFSGRQFSNSRSEMNVSTLELGDSALYLCASSPDGGAYEQYFGPGTRLTVT.

The rearrangement uses TRBV6-1 and TRBJ1-1; D is unresolved. Between the trimmed V and J ends, which lost 2 bases and 10 bases, there was a span of 8 bases. Germline V gene data show CDR1 as MNHNS and CDR2 as SASEGT. The CDR3 covers 11 residues. CDR3 DNA sequence: TGTGCCAGCAGTGAACGCCCGGGAGCTTTCTTT. Translation: CASSERPGAFF.

The rearrangement links TRBV11-2 to TRBJ2-1; no definite D call. Germline assignment: CDR1 SGHAT and CDR2 FQNNGV. The CDR3 has 15 amino acids. Trimming shortened V by 5 bases and J by 1 base, and 12 bases separated the two germline ends. CDR3 nucleotide sequence: TGTGCCAGCAGCCGCCGGCTCCAATCCTACAATGAGCAGTTCTTC. Amino acids: CASSRRLQSYNEQFF.

The V and J genes are TRBV19 and TRBJ1-5, with 7 bases lining up with TRBD1. The length of the CDR3 is 16 residues. V lost 7 bases to trimming and J lost 3 bases; unmatched junction nucleotides: 12. Per the germline V gene, CDR1 is LNHDA and CDR2 is SQIVND (reference sequence). The chain's CDR3 is CASKNRGSQTNQPQHF. The CDR3 DNA sequence: TGTGCCAGTAAAAACAGGGGTTCCCAGACCAATCAGCCCCAGCATTTT.

The chain joins TRBV5-1 to TRBJ2-1; 8 bases agree with TRBD1. Germline-derived CDR1 and CDR2 are SGHRS and YFSETQ. The trim removed 3 bases at V and 0 bases at J, leaving 2 bases unmatched. The CDR3 runs to 15 residues. Here the CDR3 reads CASSSGGGSYNEQFF. CDR3 in DNA: TGCGCCAGCAGCTCAGGGGGCGGCTCCTACAATGAGCAGTTCTTC.

V and J are TRBV13 and TRBJ2-3; D gene ambiguous. The V gene's germline CDR1 is PRHDT and CDR2 FYEKMQ (reference sequence). The CDR3 consists of 13 residues. V dropped 1 base and J dropped 1 base, with 3 bases sitting between them. CDR3 bases: TGTGCCAGCAGCTTAGCTGGCACAGATACGCAGTATTTT. This codes for CASSLAGTDTQYF.

J is TRBJ2-7 and V is TRBV30; TRBD1 agrees at 7 bases. The germline CDR1 and CDR2 sequences are GTSNPN and SVGIG (reference sequence). The length of the CDR3 is 12 residues. With 3 bases clipped from V and 3 bases from J, the junction kept 2 bases outside the gene matches. The CDR3 coding sequence is TGTGCCTGGAGCGCAGGGGGCTACGAGCAGTACTTC. This sequence encodes CAWSAGGYEQYF.

CDR3 nucleotide sequence: TGCAGCGTTTCTCCGGACGGCCACCAAGGCTACACCTTC. Encoded protein: CSVSPDGHQGYTF. This chain connects TRBV29-1 to TRBJ1-2, with no clear D. Germline V gene sequence: CDR1 SQVTM, CDR2 ANQGSEA. The CDR3 covers 13 residues. V lost 5 bases and J lost 8, with 18 bases in between.

The chain uses TRBV6-5 and TRBJ1-2; D is perhaps TRBD1 (5 bases). This CDR3 is built from 13 residues. CDR1 is MNHEY, CDR2 SVGAGI, per germline. The V end was cut by 5 bases, the J end by 1 base, with 8 bases between. CDR3 amino acids: CASSQQVNYGYTF. The DNA for the CDR3 is TGTGCCAGCAGTCAACAGGTTAACTATGGCTACACCTTC.

The chain uses TRBV18 and TRBJ1-1; D is unresolved. Germline V CDR1 and CDR2: KGHSH, LQKENI. The CDR3 is 14 residues long. The V and J ends lost 5 bases and 1 base respectively, with 11 bases between them. The CDR3 DNA sequence: TGTGCCAGCTCAATAGGATACGGGAACACTGAAGCTTTCTTT. This codes for CASSIGYGNTEAFF.

This chain uses TRBV4-2 with TRBJ2-1; D not resolved. Germline CDR1 LGHNA, CDR2 YNFKEQ. The CDR3 has 13 residues. Between the trimmed V and J ends, which lost 0 bases and 9 bases, there was a span of 9 bases. The CDR3 sequence: CASSQELPTEQFF. In DNA form, the CDR3 reads TGTGCCAGCAGCCAAGAGTTACCCACTGAGCAGTTCTTC.

The chain carries TRBV5-4 and TRBJ2-1; TRBD2 is a possible D gene (5 bases). V shed 5 bases and J shed 5 bases, with 11 bases lying between them. This CDR3 has 13 residues. Germline assignment: CDR1 SGHNT and CDR2 YYREEE (reference sequence). The CDR3 reads CASRRVSDNEQFF. DNA of the CDR3: TGTGCCAGCAGGCGGGTTTCGGACAATGAGCAGTTCTTC. Together with reference TRBV5-4 and TRBJ2-1, the CDR3 gives the full variable domain: ETGVTQSPTHLIKTRGQQVTLRCSSQSGHNTVSWYQQALGQGPQFIFQYYREEENGRGNFPPRFSGLQFPNYSSELNVNALELDDSALYLCASRRVSDNEQFFGPGTRLTVL.

This clone was detected only a few times. CDR3 nucleotides: TGTGCCAGTAGGGGAAGGACAGGCGGAAACTACGAGCAGTACTTC. Translation gives CASRGRTGGNYEQYF. The chain employs TRBV19 and TRBJ2-7; 7 bases are a match to TRBD1. The V and J ends lost 6 bases and 3 bases, in that order; junction bases with no gene match: 11. This CDR3 is built from 15 residues. Germline values: CDR1 LNHDA, CDR2 SQIVND (reference sequence).

V usage is TRBV5-6 and J usage is TRBJ2-4; possibly TRBD1 for D (7 bases). Germline CDR1 reads SGHDT; CDR2 reads YYEEEE. The CDR3 consists of 15 residues. The V and J ends lost 2 bases and 7 bases respectively, with 16 bases between them. CDR3: CASSFVPGGTNIQYF. As DNA, the CDR3 is TGTGCCAGCAGCTTCGTTCCAGGGGGGACGAACATTCAGTACTTC.

This chain uses TRBV2 with TRBJ1-5; weak D call: TRBD1 (5 bases). Between the trimmed V and J ends, which lost 8 bases and 3 bases, there was a span of 20 bases. CDR3 length equals 16 residues. The germline gives CDR1 SNHLY, CDR2 FYNNEI. CDR3 residues: CASGGGKVAFNQPQHF. The CDR3 region has the DNA TGTGCCAGCGGGGGGGGGAAGGTGGCCTTCAATCAGCCCCAGCATTTT.

A few counts support this clone. V gene TRBV19 combines with J gene TRBJ1-4; 7 bases are a match to TRBD1. Germline assignment: CDR1 LNHDA and CDR2 SQIVND (reference sequence). The CDR3 spans 16 residues. V lost 9 bases to trimming and J lost 0 bases; unmatched junction nucleotides: 10. CDR3 DNA: TGTGCCAGAAGACCCGGGACAGAGGCAACTAATGAAAAACTGTTTTTT. Its translation: CARRPGTEATNEKLFF.

V is TRBV21-1 and J is TRBJ1-1; the table's D call of TRBD1 was not tested on the DNA. TRBV21-1 has pseudogene status. CDR3 length: 18 amino acids. The CDR3 sequence is CASSKGLAGGGRHTEAFF. The CDR3 DNA sequence: TGTGCCAGCAGCAAAGGTCTGGCAGGGGGCGGCAGGCACACTGAAGCTTTCTTT.